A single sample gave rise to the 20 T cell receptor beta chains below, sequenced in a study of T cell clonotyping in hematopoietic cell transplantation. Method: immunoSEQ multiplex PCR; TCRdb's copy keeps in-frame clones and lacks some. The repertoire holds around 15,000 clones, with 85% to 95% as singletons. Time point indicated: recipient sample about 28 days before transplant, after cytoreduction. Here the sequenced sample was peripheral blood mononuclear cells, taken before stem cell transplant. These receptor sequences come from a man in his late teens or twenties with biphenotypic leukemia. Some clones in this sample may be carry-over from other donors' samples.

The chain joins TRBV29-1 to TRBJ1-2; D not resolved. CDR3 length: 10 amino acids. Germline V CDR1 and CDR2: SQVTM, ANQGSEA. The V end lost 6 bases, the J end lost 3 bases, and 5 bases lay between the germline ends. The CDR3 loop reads CSVTDYGYTF. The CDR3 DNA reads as TGCAGCGTGACGGACTATGGCTACACCTTC.

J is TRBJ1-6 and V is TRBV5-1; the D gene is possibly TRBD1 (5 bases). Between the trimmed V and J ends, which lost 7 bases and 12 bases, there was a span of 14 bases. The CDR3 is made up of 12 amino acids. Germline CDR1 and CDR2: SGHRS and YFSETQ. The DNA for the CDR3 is TGCGCCAGCGAGGGTTCGGGGGGACCCCTCCACTTT. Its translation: CASEGSGGPLHF. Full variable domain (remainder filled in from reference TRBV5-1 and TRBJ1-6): KAGVTQTPRYLIKTRGQQVTLSCSPISGHRSVSWYQQTPGQGLQFLFEYFSETQRNKGNFPGRFSGRQFSNSRSEMNVSTLELGDSALYLCASEGSGGPLHFGNGTRLTVT.

CDR3 loop: CASSQDYDRGNTGELFF. CDR3 sequence (DNA): TGCGCCAGCAGCCAGGACTACGACAGGGGCAACACCGGGGAGCTGTTTTTT. The chain is built from TRBV4-3 and TRBJ2-2, with 8 bases that match TRBD1. J gave up 2 bases and V 3 bases, and 8 bases lay outside the gene matches. This CDR3 is built from 17 residues. Per the germline V gene, CDR1 is LGHNA and CDR2 is YSLEER.

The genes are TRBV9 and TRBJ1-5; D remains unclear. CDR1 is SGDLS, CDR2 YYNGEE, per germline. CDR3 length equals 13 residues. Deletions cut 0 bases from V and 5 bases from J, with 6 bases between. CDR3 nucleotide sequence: TGTGCCAGCAGCGTAGAAGGGTATCAGCCCCAGCATTTT. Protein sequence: CASSVEGYQPQHF.

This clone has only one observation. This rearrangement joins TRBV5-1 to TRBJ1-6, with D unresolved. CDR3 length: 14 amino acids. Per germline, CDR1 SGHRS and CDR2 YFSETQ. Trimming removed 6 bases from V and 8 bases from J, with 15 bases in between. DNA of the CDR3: TGCGCCAGCATGTTTGGGTCAAAGGATTCACCCCTCCACTTT. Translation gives CASMFGSKDSPLHF.

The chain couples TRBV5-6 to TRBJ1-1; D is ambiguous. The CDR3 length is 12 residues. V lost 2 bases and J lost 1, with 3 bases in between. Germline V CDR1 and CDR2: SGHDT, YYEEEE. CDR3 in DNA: TGTGCCAGCAGCTTATGGAACACTGAAGCTTTCTTT. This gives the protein CASSLWNTEAFF.

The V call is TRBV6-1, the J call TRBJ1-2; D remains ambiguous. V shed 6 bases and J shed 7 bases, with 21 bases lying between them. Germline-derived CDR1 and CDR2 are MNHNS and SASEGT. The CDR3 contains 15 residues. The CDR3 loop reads CASSEGIGLWAGYTF. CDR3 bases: TGTGCCAGCAGCGAGGGTATCGGTCTTTGGGCTGGCTACACCTTC.

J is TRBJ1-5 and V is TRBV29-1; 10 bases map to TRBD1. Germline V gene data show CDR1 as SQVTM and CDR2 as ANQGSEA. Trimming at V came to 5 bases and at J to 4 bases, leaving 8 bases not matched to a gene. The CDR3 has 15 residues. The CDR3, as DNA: TGCAGCGTTAGCGGGACAGGGGTTGGGAATCAGCCCCAGCATTTT. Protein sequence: CSVSGTGVGNQPQHF.

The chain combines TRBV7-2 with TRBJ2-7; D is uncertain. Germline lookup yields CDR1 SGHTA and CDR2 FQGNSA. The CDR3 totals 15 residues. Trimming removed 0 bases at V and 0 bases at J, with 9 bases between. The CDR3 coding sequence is TGTGCCAGCAGCTTAGCTCCCTCGAGCTCCTACGAGCAGTACTTC. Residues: CASSLAPSSSYEQYF.

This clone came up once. The CDR3 here is CASSQVRTWDSPLHF. The CDR3 DNA follows: TGCGCCAGCAGCCAAGTAAGGACCTGGGATTCACCCCTCCACTTT. The chain links TRBV4-1 to TRBJ1-6; D is undetermined. Germline loops: CDR1 MGHRA, CDR2 YSYEKL. Trimming took 1 base from V and 8 from J, leaving 12 bases between them. This CDR3 region has 15 residues.

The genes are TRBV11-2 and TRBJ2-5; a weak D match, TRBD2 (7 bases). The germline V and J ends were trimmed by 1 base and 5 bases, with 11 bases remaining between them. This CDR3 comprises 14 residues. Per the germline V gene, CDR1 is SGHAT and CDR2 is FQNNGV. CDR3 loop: CASSLGAGAETQYF. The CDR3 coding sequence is TGTGCCAGCAGCTTAGGCGCGGGGGCGGAGACCCAGTACTTC. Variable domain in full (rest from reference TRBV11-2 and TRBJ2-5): EAGVAQSPRYKIIEKRQSVAFWCNPISGHATLYWYQQILGQGPKLLIQFQNNGVVDDSQLPKDRFSAERLKGVDSTLKIQPAKLEDSAVYLCASSLGAGAETQYFGPGTRLLVL.

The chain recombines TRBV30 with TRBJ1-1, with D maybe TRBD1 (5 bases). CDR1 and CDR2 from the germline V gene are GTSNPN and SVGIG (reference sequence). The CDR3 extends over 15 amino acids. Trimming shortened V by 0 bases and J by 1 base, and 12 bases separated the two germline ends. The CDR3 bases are TGTGCCTGGAGTGTACAGGAGGGCAGGAACACTGAAGCTTTCTTT. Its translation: CAWSVQEGRNTEAFF.

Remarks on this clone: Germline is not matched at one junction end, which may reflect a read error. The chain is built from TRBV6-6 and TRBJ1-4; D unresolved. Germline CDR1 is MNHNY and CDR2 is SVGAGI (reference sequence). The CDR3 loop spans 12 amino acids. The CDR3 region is CASRAKNEKLLF. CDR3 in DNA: TGTGCCAGCAGGGCAAAGAATGAAAAACTGCTTTTT.

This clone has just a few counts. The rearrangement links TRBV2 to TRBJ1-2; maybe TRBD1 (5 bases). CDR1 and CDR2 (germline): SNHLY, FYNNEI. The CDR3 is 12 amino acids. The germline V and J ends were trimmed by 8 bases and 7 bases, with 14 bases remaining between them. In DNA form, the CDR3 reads TGTGCCAGCCATAGGGACGGCTTTGGCTACACCTTC. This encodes CASHRDGFGYTF.

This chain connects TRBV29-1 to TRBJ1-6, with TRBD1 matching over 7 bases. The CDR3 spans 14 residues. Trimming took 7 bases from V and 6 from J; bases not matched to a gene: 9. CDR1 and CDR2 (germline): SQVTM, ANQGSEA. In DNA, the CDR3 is TGCAGCGCCAGGACAGGCGGGGTTAATTCACCCCTCCACTTT. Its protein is CSARTGGVNSPLHF.

CDR3 DNA sequence: TGTGCCAGCAGCTTAGCTTATAATTCACCCCTCCACTTT. Protein product: CASSLAYNSPLHF. V and J are TRBV7-6 and TRBJ1-6; unclear D gene. Germline CDR1 reads SGHVS; CDR2 reads FNYEAQ. Trimming stripped 0 bases from V and 4 bases from J, with 1 base between. The CDR3 is made up of 13 amino acids.

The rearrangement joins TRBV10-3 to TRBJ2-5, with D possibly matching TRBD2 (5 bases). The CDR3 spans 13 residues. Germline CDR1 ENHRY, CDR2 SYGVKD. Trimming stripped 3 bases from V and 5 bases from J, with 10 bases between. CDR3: CAISDRGAETQYF. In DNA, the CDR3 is TGTGCCATCAGTGACCGGGGTGCTGAGACCCAGTACTTC.

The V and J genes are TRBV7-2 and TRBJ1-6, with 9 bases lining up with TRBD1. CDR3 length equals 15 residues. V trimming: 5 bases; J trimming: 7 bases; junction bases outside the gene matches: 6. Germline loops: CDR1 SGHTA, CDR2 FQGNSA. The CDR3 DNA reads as TGTGCCAGCAGCACGGACAGGGGAATAAATTCACCCCTCCACTTT. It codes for CASSTDRGINSPLHF.

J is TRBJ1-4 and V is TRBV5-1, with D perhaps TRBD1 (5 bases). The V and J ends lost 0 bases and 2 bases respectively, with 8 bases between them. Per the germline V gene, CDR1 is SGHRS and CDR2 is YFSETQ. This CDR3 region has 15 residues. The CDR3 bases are TGCGCCAGCAGCTTGGCGAGGGGCACTAATGAAAAACTGTTTTTT. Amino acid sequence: CASSLARGTNEKLFF.

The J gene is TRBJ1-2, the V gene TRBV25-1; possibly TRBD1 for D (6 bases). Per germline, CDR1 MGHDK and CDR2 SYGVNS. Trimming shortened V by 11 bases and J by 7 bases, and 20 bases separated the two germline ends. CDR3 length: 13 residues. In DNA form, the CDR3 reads TGTGCCTCCCAAGAGGGGGGGCGGAGTGGCTACACCTTC. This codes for CASQEGGRSGYTF.